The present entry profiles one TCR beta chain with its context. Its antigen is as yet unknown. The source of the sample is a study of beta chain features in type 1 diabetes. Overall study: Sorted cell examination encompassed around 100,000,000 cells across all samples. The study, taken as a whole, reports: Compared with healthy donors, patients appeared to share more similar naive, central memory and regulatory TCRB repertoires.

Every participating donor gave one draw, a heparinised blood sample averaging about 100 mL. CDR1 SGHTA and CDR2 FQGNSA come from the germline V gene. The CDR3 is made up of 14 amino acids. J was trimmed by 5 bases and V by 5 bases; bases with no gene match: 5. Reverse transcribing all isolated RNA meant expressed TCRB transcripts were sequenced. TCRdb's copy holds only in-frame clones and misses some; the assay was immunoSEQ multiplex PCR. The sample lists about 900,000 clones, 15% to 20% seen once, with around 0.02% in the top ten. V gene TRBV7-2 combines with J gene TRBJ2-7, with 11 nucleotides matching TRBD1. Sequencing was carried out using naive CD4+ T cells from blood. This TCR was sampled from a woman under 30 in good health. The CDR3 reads CASSPGQGVDEQYF. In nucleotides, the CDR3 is TGTGCCAGCAGCCCGGGACAGGGGGTGGACGAGCAGTACTTC.